The 9 T cell receptor beta chains in this list originate from one sample, sequenced in a study of OX40 agonist ivuxolimab in advanced cancers. The assay was immunoSEQ multiplex PCR, and TCRdb's table has in-frame clones only and misses some. This table has tens of thousands of clones, just under 90% appearing once. The sequences come from CD4+ or CD8+ T cells sorted from blood, collected in a trial of the OX40 agonist ivuxolimab. The receptors derive from an adult with an advanced solid tumor such as melanoma, head and neck, liver or kidney cancer.

This rearrangement joins TRBV5-4 to TRBJ2-5; D possibly uses TRBD1 or TRBD2 (6 bases each). The ends were cut back, 4 bases at V and 5 bases at J, with 15 bases in the middle. The CDR3 length is 14 residues. CDR1 is SGHNT and CDR2 is YYREEE in the germline V gene (reference sequence). The CDR3 reads CASSNGGWWETQYF. CDR3 DNA sequence: TGTGCCAGCAGCAACGGGGGCTGGTGGGAGACCCAGTACTTC.

This rearrangement joins TRBV4-1 to TRBJ2-3; D could derive from TRBD1 or TRBD2 (6 bases each). V was trimmed by 4 bases and J by 3 bases, leaving 14 bases between them. The germline V gene encodes CDR1 MGHRA and CDR2 YSYEKL. This CDR3 is built from 15 residues. In DNA, the CDR3 is TGCGCCAGCAGCCGGAGTCCGGGGGCAACAGATACGCAGTATTTT. This encodes CASSRSPGATDTQYF.

The rearrangement links TRBV5-1 to TRBJ2-3, with TRBD2 identical over 16 bases. CDR3 length: 19 amino acids. Germline V CDR1 and CDR2: SGHRS, YFSETQ. With V trimmed by 4 bases and J by 3 bases, 11 bases remained unmatched. The CDR3 reads CASSPRPGLAGGPTDTQYF. Written as DNA, the CDR3 is TGCGCCAGCAGCCCGAGACCGGGACTAGCGGGAGGGCCAACAGATACGCAGTATTTT. Full variable domain (outside the CDR3, taken from reference TRBV5-1 and TRBJ2-3): KAGVTQTPRYLIKTRGQQVTLSCSPISGHRSVSWYQQTPGQGLQFLFEYFSETQRNKGNFPGRFSGRQFSNSRSEMNVSTLELGDSALYLCASSPRPGLAGGPTDTQYFGPGTRLTVL.

The chain employs TRBV2 and TRBJ2-7; 11 bases match TRBD2. In germline, CDR1 is SNHLY, CDR2 FYNNEI. After removal of 6 bases from V and 1 base from J, the junction contained 5 bases not matched to a gene. The CDR3 consists of 15 residues. The CDR3 here is CASRQLAGESYEQYF. The CDR3 bases are TGTGCCAGCAGACAACTAGCGGGGGAATCCTACGAGCAGTACTTC. Variable domain in full (rest from reference TRBV2 and TRBJ2-7): EPEVTQTPSHQVTQMGQEVILRCVPISNHLYFYWYRQILGQKVEFLVSFYNNEISEKSEIFDDQFSVERPDGSNFTLKIRSTKLEDSAMYFCASRQLAGESYEQYFGPGTRLTVT.

This clone appeared a single time. J is TRBJ2-2 and V is TRBV4-1; 7 bases match TRBD2. V shed 1 base, J shed 7 bases, and the junction held 15 bases outside the gene matches. CDR1 and CDR2 from the germline V gene are MGHRA and YSYEKL. The CDR3 runs 18 residues. The CDR3 reads CASSQASWRETINGELFF. The CDR3 bases are TGCGCCAGCAGCCAAGCGTCGTGGCGGGAGACAATCAACGGGGAGCTGTTTTTT.

The chain links TRBV28 to TRBJ2-1; the D call may be TRBD1 or TRBD2 (5 bases each). Germline V gives CDR1 MDHEN, CDR2 SYDVKM. This CDR3 has 17 residues. V shed 2 bases and J shed 7 bases, with 21 bases lying between them. The CDR3 is CASSLQGTSLVGNEQFF. The CDR3 nucleotides are TGTGCCAGCAGTTTACAAGGGACCTCCCTAGTGGGGAATGAGCAGTTCTTC.

The genes are TRBV13 and TRBJ1-2; maybe TRBD1 (5 bases). Germline assignment: CDR1 PRHDT and CDR2 FYEKMQ (reference sequence). This CDR3 has 12 amino acids. V was trimmed by 3 bases and J by 4 bases, leaving 6 bases between them. The CDR3 region has the DNA TGTGCCAGCAGCTTGGGACGCTATGGCTACACCTTC. It is translated as CASSLGRYGYTF. Supplemented by reference TRBV13 and TRBJ1-2, the full variable domain reads AAGVIQSPRHLIKEKRETATLKCYPIPRHDTVYWYQQGPGQDPQFLISFYEKMQSDKGSIPDRFSAQQFSDYHSELNMSSLELGDSALYFCASSLGRYGYTFGSGTRLTVV.

V and J are TRBV11-3 and TRBJ2-2; 12 positions agree with TRBD2. The length of the CDR3 is 15 residues. CDR1 and CDR2 (germline): SGHNT, YENEEA. The trim removed 5 bases at V and 7 bases at J, leaving 5 bases unmatched. The CDR3 is CASSLLAGGVGELFF. The CDR3 coding sequence is TGTGCCAGCAGCCTACTAGCGGGAGGAGTCGGGGAGCTGTTTTTT.

This clone is a singleton in its sample. The chain employs TRBV2 and TRBJ2-5, with a possible D match to TRBD1 (6 bases). Trimming shortened V by 6 bases and J by 4 bases, and 15 bases separated the two germline ends. Germline V lookup: CDR1 SNHLY, CDR2 FYNNEI. The CDR3 extends over 14 amino acids. The CDR3 loop is CASREAGAGETQYF. CDR3 DNA: TGTGCCAGCAGGGAGGCAGGGGCGGGAGAGACCCAGTACTTC.